Below, one T cell receptor beta chain is given with its context. This entry is derived from a study of blood T cell repertoires in COVID-19. On the study more broadly: The study drew acute and convalescent COVID-19 samples from the United States, Italy and Spain. The analysed material was cDNA or gDNA that came from T cells, B-cell-depleted T cells, or PBMCs.

Authors' methods: Amplification of reference gene primers was used by the study to estimate nucleated cell counts. The method was immunoSEQ multiplex PCR; TCRdb's version includes in-frame clones alone and lacks a portion of them. The DNA gave D and trimming, while V, J and clone size come from that table. This table holds 95,000 to 110,000 clones, around 82% found once. Germline CDR1 is ENHRY and CDR2 is SYGVKD. The junction had 4 bases not matched to a gene; V was cut back by 3 bases and J by 5 bases. The CDR3 is 15 amino acids. The genes are TRBV10-3 and TRBJ2-3, with TRBD2 matching over 11 bases. The sequence came from a human donor in a cohort sampled during active COVID-19. The sample consisted of peripheral blood. CDR3 nucleotide sequence: TGTGCCATCAGTGATAGCGGGAGGGGTGAAGATACGCAGTATTTT. Amino acid sequence: CAISDSGRGEDTQYF.